Given below is one TCR beta chain in context. The same CDR3 arises from other DNA sequences in this sample as well. This CDR3 is 16 amino acids long. V was clipped by 0 bases and J by 4 bases; unmatched bases: 5. From germline, CDR1 is MNHEY and CDR2 SVGAGI. Profiling relied on immunoSEQ multiplex PCR, and the TCRdb table lists in-frame clones only, not all of them. Of approximately 1.4 million clones listed, about 98% are singletons. All donors were healthy HIV-negative adults lacking recent acute infections or vaccinations. These data are taken from a study of shared clonotypes between healthy human individuals.

Sequencing used naive CD4+ T cells sorted from blood. Noted subset: CD45RA+ positively selected. The source is a man aged 25-45 years in good health. V and J are TRBV6-5 and TRBJ2-7; 11 bases are shared with TRBD2. The CDR3 here is CASSYSTSGSPYEQYF. CDR3 in DNA: TGTGCCAGCAGTTACTCAACTAGCGGGAGTCCATACGAGCAGTACTTC.